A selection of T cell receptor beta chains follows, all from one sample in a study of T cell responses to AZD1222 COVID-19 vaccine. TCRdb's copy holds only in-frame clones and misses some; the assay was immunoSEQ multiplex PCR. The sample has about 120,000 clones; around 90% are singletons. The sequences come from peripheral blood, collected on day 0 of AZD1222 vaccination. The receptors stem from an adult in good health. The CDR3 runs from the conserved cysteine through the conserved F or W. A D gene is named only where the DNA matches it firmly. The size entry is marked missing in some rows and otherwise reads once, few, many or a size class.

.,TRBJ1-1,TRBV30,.,CAWSGRLAGTAFF,TGTGCCTGGAGTGGTAGGCTGGCGGGGACAGCTTTCTTT
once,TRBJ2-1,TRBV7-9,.,CASSSSFWSYNEQFF,TGTGCCAGCAGCTCTAGCTTTTGGAGCTACAATGAGCAGTTCTTC
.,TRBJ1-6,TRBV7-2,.,CASSPQAPSYNSPLHF,TGTGCCAGCAGCCCCCAGGCCCCCTCCTATAATTCACCCCTCCACTTT
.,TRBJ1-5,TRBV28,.,CASNAEQGALQPQHF,TGTGCCAGCAACGCTGAACAGGGCGCTCTTCAGCCCCAGCATTTT
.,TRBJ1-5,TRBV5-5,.,CASSLGLYSNQPQHF,TGTGCCAGCAGCTTGGGCCTTTATAGCAATCAGCCCCAGCATTTT
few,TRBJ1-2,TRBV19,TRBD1,CASSRQTGGNYGYTF,TGTGCCAGTAGTCGTCAAACAGGGGGTAACTATGGCTACACCTTC
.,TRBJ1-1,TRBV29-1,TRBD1,CSAQMGRGSATEAFF,TGCAGCGCCCAGATGGGCAGGGGGTCTGCCACTGAAGCTTTCTTT
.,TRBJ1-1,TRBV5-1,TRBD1,CASSLGQGNEAFF,TGCGCCAGCAGCTTGGGACAGGGTAACGAAGCTTTCTTT
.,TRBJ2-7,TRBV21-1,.,CASSVRDRDSGPTYEQYF,TGTGCCAGCAGCGTCCGGGACAGGGACAGCGGGCCCACCTACGAGCAGTACTTC
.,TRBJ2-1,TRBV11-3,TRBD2,CASSATQGLAGVSDEQFF,TGTGCCAGCAGCGCAACTCAGGGGCTAGCGGGAGTGTCCGATGAGCAGTTCTTC